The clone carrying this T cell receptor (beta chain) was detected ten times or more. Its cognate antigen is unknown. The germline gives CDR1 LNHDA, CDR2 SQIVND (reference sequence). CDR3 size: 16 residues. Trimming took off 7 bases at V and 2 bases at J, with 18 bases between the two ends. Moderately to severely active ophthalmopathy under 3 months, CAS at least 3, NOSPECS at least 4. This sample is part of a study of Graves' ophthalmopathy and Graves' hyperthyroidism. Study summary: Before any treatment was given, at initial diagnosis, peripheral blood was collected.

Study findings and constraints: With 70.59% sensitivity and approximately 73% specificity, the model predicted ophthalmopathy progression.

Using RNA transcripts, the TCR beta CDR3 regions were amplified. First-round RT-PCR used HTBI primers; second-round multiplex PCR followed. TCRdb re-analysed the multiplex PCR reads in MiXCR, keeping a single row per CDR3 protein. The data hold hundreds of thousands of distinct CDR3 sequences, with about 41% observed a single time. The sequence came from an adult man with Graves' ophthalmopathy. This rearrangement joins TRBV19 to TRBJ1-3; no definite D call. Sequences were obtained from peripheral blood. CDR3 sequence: CASTQRAIPAGNTIYF. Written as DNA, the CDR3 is TGTGCCAGTACCCAGAGGGCCATCCCCGCTGGAAACACCATATATTTT.